The 16 T cell receptor beta chains below all came from one sample that was sequenced in a study of shared clonotypes between healthy human individuals (dated by TCRdb to 2018 to 2021). The library was built by means of the immunoSEQ multiplex PCR assay. Drawn from immuneACCESS, this table holds only the in-frame rearrangements with V and J called that TCRdb kept. Clones are partly lost; checked studies trace under half to an unresolved V gene and leave the rest unexplained. This sample holds 1,500,000 or so clones; around 97% were observed only once. The ten largest account for over 1% of the sample. The sample comprised naive CD4+ T cells sorted from blood. Taken with the paper, the label for cell subset or site translates to: CD45RA+ positively selected. These receptors originate from a young man in good health.

V gene TRBV7-2 combines with J gene TRBJ2-4; D gene unclear. The CDR3 spans 13 residues. V dropped 5 bases and J dropped 14 bases, with 19 bases sitting between them. The germline V gene has CDR1 SGHTA and CDR2 FQGNSA. This CDR3 reads CASSPPGLGVEYF. The CDR3 DNA is TGTGCCAGCAGCCCTCCCGGGCTCGGAGTTGAGTACTTC.

Notes on this clone: The sample carries other DNA sequences with the same CDR3. The rearrangement joins TRBV5-1 to TRBJ2-3, with a possible D match to TRBD2 (6 bases). The CDR3 length is 13 residues. The V gene's germline CDR1 is SGHRS and CDR2 YFSETQ. Trimming removed 0 bases from V and 6 bases from J, with 8 bases in between. The CDR3 region is CASSLVGGDTQYF. The CDR3 DNA sequence: TGCGCCAGCAGCTTGGTGGGGGGTGATACGCAGTATTTT.

This chain links TRBV28 with TRBJ1-4, with D perhaps matching TRBD1 (5 bases). Germline V gene data show CDR1 as MDHEN and CDR2 as SYDVKM. This CDR3 has 14 residues. The V and J ends lost 5 bases and 2 bases respectively, with 9 bases between them. The CDR3 loop reads CASSMTATNEKLFF. CDR3 bases: TGTGCCAGCAGTATGACAGCTACTAATGAAAAACTGTTTTTT.

The genes are TRBV28 and TRBJ1-5; D is perhaps TRBD1 (5 bases). Trimming took off 5 bases at V and 7 bases at J, with 12 bases between the two ends. Germline V CDR1 and CDR2: MDHEN, SYDVKM. The CDR3 extends over 13 amino acids. The CDR3 bases are TGTGCCAGCAGTCCCGCGGGGGAACAGCCCCAGCATTTT. Residues: CASSPAGEQPQHF.

V gene TRBV9 combines with J gene TRBJ2-2, with D maybe TRBD2 (5 bases). The CDR3 length is 16 residues. The germline gives CDR1 SGDLS, CDR2 YYNGEE. The V end lost 1 base, the J end lost 6 bases, and 16 bases lay between the germline ends. CDR3 sequence: CASSVRGDRASGELFF. CDR3 DNA: TGTGCCAGCAGCGTACGGGGAGATAGAGCCTCCGGGGAGCTGTTTTTT.

The V gene is TRBV5-5, the J gene TRBJ1-1, with D tentatively TRBD1 (5 bases). Germline values: CDR1 SGHKS, CDR2 YYEKEE (reference sequence). The ends were cut back, 4 bases at V and 5 bases at J, with 18 bases in the middle. The CDR3 runs to 15 residues. The CDR3, as DNA: TGTGCCAGCAGCAAAGGACACGGAATCCAAACTGAAGCTTTCTTT. This translates into CASSKGHGIQTEAFF.

The chain has TRBV5-6 and TRBJ2-2, with 9 nucleotides matching TRBD1. V dropped 4 bases and J dropped 7; count of bases not matched to a gene: 5. CDR1 is SGHDT, CDR2 YYEEEE, per germline. This CDR3 is built from 14 residues. The CDR3 region is CASSLGQGIGELFF. In DNA form, the CDR3 reads TGTGCCAGCAGCCTGGGACAGGGCATCGGGGAGCTGTTTTTT.

The chain links TRBV9 to TRBJ2-1, with 10 bases matching TRBD2. J gave up 5 bases and V 0 bases, and 2 bases lay outside the gene matches. The CDR3 is made up of 15 amino acids. CDR1 and CDR2 from the germline V gene are SGDLS and YYNGEE. This chain's CDR3 is CASSVELAGHNEQFF. For the CDR3, the DNA is TGTGCCAGCAGCGTAGAACTAGCGGGGCACAATGAGCAGTTCTTC. Complete variable domain (other parts from reference TRBV9 and TRBJ2-1): DSGVTQTPKHLITATGQRVTLRCSPRSGDLSVYWYQQSLDQGLQFLIQYYNGEERAKGNILERFSAQQFPDLHSELNLSSLELGDSALYFCASSVELAGHNEQFFGPGTRLTVL.

This chain uses TRBV6-1 with TRBJ2-2, with 8 bases lining up with TRBD1. The CDR3 is 14 amino acids. V lost 6 bases to trimming and J lost 5 bases; unmatched junction nucleotides: 5. Germline loops: CDR1 MNHNS, CDR2 SASEGT. The DNA for the CDR3 is TGTGCCAGCAGGCAAGACAGGGGAACCGGGGAGCTGTTTTTT. Residues: CASRQDRGTGELFF.

The rearrangement links TRBV6-1 to TRBJ2-1; D uncertain. V gave up 1 base and J gave up 4 bases, with 5 bases separating them. The CDR3 runs to 13 residues. Germline CDR1 and CDR2: MNHNS and SASEGT. In DNA form, the CDR3 reads TGTGCCAGCAGTGAAGGGTTTTACAATGAGCAGTTCTTC. Its protein is CASSEGFYNEQFF.

The chain recombines TRBV5-4 with TRBJ2-7; D perhaps matches TRBD2 (6 bases). The CDR3 runs 18 residues. V was pared by 3 bases and J by 4 bases, with 26 bases between. CDR1 is SGHNT and CDR2 is YYREEE in the germline V gene (reference sequence). Here the CDR3 DNA reads TGTGCCAGCAGCTCGGGGCCTACGAGACTAGTTGGTAGGTACGAGCAGTACTTC. This codes for CASSSGPTRLVGRYEQYF.

This chain joins TRBV15 and TRBJ2-7; D remains ambiguous. The CDR3 runs 16 residues. V dropped 1 base and J dropped 3 bases, with 16 bases sitting between them. Germline CDR1 is LNHNV and CDR2 is YYDKDF (reference sequence). The CDR3 DNA reads TGTGCCACCAGCAGAGTTCCCCTTGGATCCTACTACGAGCAGTACTTC. It yields the protein CATSRVPLGSYYEQYF.

The genes are TRBV27 and TRBJ2-2; perhaps TRBD2 as D (6 bases). Germline V gene data show CDR1 as MNHEY and CDR2 as SMNVEV (reference sequence). Trimming removed 6 bases from V and 4 bases from J, with 15 bases in between. The CDR3 is 15 residues long. CDR3 coding DNA: TGTGCCAGCAGCTTGACTAGGTGGGGCACCGGGGAGCTGTTTTTT. It yields the protein CASSLTRWGTGELFF.

The V and J genes are TRBV11-2 and TRBJ2-3, with TRBD1 matching over 9 bases. CDR3 length equals 13 residues. Germline V gene sequence: CDR1 SGHAT, CDR2 FQNNGV. After removal of 9 bases from V and 6 bases from J, the junction contained 7 bases not matched to a gene. In DNA form, the CDR3 reads TGTGCCAGTACGACAGGGGGGTCCGATACGCAGTATTTT. Its protein is CASTTGGSDTQYF.

The V gene is TRBV7-2, the J gene TRBJ1-2, with D possibly being TRBD1 (5 bases). The ends were cut back, 6 bases at V and 10 bases at J, with 15 bases in the middle. This CDR3 has 12 residues. Germline CDR1 is SGHTA and CDR2 is FQGNSA. CDR3 sequence: CASRSRELIYTF. The DNA for the CDR3 is TGTGCCAGCAGGTCCAGGGAATTGATCTACACCTTC.

The chain joins TRBV9 to TRBJ2-1; D perhaps matches TRBD2 (6 bases). Trimming took off 0 bases at V and 1 base at J, with 11 bases between the two ends. The CDR3 has 16 amino acids. CDR1 SGDLS and CDR2 YYNGEE come from the germline V gene. The CDR3, as DNA: TGTGCCAGCAGCGTAGCTATGCGGGGATCCTACAATGAGCAGTTCTTC. Its protein product is CASSVAMRGSYNEQFF.